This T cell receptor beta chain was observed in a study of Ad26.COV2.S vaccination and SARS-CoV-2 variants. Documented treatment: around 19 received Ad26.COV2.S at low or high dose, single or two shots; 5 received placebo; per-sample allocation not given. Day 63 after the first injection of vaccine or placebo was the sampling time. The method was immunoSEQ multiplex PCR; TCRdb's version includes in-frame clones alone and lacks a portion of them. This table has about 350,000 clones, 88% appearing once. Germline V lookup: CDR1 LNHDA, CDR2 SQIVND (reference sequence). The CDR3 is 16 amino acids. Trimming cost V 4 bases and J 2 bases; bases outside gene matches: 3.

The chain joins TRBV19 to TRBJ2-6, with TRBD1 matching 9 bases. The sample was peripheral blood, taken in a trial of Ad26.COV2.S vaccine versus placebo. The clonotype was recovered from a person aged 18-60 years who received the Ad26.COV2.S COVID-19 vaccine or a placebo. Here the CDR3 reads CASSTTGGTGANVLTF. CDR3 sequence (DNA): TGTGCCAGTAGTACGACAGGGGGTACTGGGGCCAACGTCCTGACTTTC.